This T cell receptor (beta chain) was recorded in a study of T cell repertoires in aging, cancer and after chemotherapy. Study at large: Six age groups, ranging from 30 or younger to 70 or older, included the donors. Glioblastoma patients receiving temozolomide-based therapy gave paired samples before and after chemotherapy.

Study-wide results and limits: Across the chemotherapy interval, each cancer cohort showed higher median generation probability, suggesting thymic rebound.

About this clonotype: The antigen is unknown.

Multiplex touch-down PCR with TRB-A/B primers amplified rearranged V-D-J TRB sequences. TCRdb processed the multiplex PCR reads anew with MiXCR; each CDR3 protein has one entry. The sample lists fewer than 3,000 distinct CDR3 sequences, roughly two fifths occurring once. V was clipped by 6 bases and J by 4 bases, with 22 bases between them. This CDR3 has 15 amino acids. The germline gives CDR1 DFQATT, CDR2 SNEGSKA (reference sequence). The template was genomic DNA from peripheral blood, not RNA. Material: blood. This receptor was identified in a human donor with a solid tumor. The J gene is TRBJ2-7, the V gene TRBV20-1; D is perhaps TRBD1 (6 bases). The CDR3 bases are TGCAGTGCCCCCGGCAAGGGGGACCCAAGGTACGAGCAGTACTTC. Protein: CSAPGKGDPRYEQYF.